What follows is one T cell receptor (beta chain) and its context. No cognate antigen has been identified for it. Base qualities are not provided; no much larger clone lies one nucleotide away. TCRbeta CDR3 regions were amplified from genomic DNA by means of the immunoSEQ Assay, a bias-controlled multiplex PCR. The study's processing was this. Nucleated cell counts per sample were estimated from amplification of reference gene primers within the assay. To quantify the absolute abundance of each unique TCRbeta CDR3 rearrangement, sequence reads were collapsed and filtered. For each sample, productive Simpson clonality was calculated as the square root of Simpson's diversity index across productive rearrangements. TCRdb stores this immuneACCESS table with in-frame sequences only. Part of the clones is absent; in the studies checked, under half of the shortfall reflects unresolved V genes, and no reason is known for the rest. The V and J calls and clone size are taken from that table; D and trimming were inferred from the DNA. The sample table holds some 190,000 clones, of which 70% to 90% were seen once. In total, the top ten clones hold 11% of the sample.

Whole blood was collected in K2EDTA tubes by collaborating institutions according to the institutions' own protocols. Collaborator samples were shipped for TCRbeta analysis as frozen whole blood, isolated PBMCs, or DNA extracted from either sample type. This sample was included in a study of blood T cell repertoires in COVID-19 (dated by TCRdb to the early 2020s). Concerning the study at large: Samples covering the acute and convalescent phases of COVID-19 were provided by collaborators in the United States, Italy and Spain. Where available, HLA class I and class II types were obtained from metadata supplied by the sample provider rather than from assay-based typing. Nearly every sample came with metadata listing a de-identified subject ID, COVID-19 status, age in years and sex. The dataset comprised deeply sampled blood TCRbeta repertoires from subjects exposed to, actively infected with, or recovered from COVID-19. The prospective study material was composed of cDNA or gDNA derived from T cells, B-cell-depleted T cells, or PBMCs. The samples were drawn from two sources: the first 160 participants of the ongoing ImmuneRACE study, and 1,254 subjects contributed by 6 global collaborators. A freely available public database, intended as a resource for researchers studying the immune response to SARS-CoV-2, is where the repertoires were released.

Results and caveats for the whole study, not just this receptor: The quantity of clinical and demographic metadata differed by source and by participant and was supplied without curation.

From cysteine to phenylalanine, the CDR3 is 15 amino acids long. The DNA shown is the 45-base CDR3, in frame from base 1. The CDR1 and CDR2 encoded by the germline V gene (reference sequence) are PRHDT and FYEKMQ. Trimming takes 5 bases off V and 6 bases off J; junction bases not matched to a gene: 9. Recombination joined TRBV13 with TRBJ2-1, with 8 middle bases fitting TRBD2. Sequenced sample: peripheral blood. This TCR was sampled from a human donor with active or convalescent COVID-19. The donor label of this sample is uncertain. The CDR3 corresponds to CASSPFEREINEQFF. The nucleotides are TGTGCCAGCAGCCCCTTCGAGCGGGAGATCAATGAGCAGTTCTTC. With the portions outside the CDR3 filled from the reference TRBV13 and TRBJ2-1 genes, the complete variable region becomes AAGVIQSPRHLIKEKRETATLKCYPIPRHDTVYWYQQGPGQDPQFLISFYEKMQSDKGSIPDRFSAQQFSDYHSELNMSSLELGDSALYFCASSPFEREINEQFFGPGTRLTVL.